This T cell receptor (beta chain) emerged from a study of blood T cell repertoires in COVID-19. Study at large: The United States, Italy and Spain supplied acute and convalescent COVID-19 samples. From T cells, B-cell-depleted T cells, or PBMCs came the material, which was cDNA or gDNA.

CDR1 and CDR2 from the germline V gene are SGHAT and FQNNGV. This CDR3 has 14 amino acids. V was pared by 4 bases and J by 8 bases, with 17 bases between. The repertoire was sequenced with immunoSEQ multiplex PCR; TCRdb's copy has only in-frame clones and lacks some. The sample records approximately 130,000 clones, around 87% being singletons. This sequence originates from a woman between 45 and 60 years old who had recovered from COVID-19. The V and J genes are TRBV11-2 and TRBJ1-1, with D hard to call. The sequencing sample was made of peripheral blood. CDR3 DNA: TGTGCCAGCAGCTGGATAAAGGGCACTAGGGAAGCTTTCTTT. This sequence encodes CASSWIKGTREAFF.